These 4 T cell receptor beta chains originate from one sample sequenced in a study of T-cell memory formation after mild COVID-19. One entry per CDR3 protein, called by TCRdb with MiXCR from the 5' RACE reads. The repertoire consists of 450,000 to 700,000 distinct CDR3 sequences, with approximately 19% occurring once and the leading ten covering 12%. The sample consisted of PBMCs or a T cell subset sorted from them (not recorded which). The source of these receptors is an adult woman who had mild COVID-19 (a few samples of this study predate the infection). Cell type and time point are not known.

This clonotype has a handful of counts. This chain links TRBV15 with TRBJ2-3, with TRBD2 matching 12 bases. Germline lookup yields CDR1 LNHNV and CDR2 YYDKDF (reference sequence). J was trimmed by 5 bases and V by 4 bases; bases with no gene match: 7. The CDR3 consists of 16 residues. The CDR3 bases are TGTGCCACCAGCACGTCGATGACTAGCGGGAGAGATACGCAGTATTTT. This encodes CATSTSMTSGRDTQYF.

This clonotype was recorded once. The V and J genes are TRBV20-1 and TRBJ2-1, with 7 bases identical to TRBD1. The CDR3 extends over 14 amino acids. In germline, CDR1 is DFQATT, CDR2 SNEGSKA (reference sequence). V lost 1 base and J lost 8; bases outside the gene matches: 8. CDR3 bases: TGCAGTGCTAGAGTCCCACAGGGGCTCGATGAGCAGTTCTTC. Translating it yields CSARVPQGLDEQFF.

In this sample, this clonotype turned up a few times. The genes are TRBV20-1 and TRBJ2-7; D may be TRBD1 (7 bases). V lost 3 bases to trimming and J lost 3 bases, with 12 bases between them. The CDR3 loop spans 13 amino acids. Germline CDR1 reads DFQATT; CDR2 reads SNEGSKA (reference sequence). CDR3 protein: CSARSRGVYEQYF. In DNA, the CDR3 is TGCAGTGCTAGGAGCAGGGGGGTCTACGAGCAGTACTTC.

This clonotype has more than one count but fewer than ten. This chain joins TRBV27 and TRBJ1-2; D is ambiguous. V dropped 6 bases and J dropped 4 bases, with 18 bases sitting between them. The CDR3 is 15 amino acids. From germline, CDR1 is MNHEY and CDR2 SMNVEV (reference sequence). The CDR3 DNA reads TGTGCCAGCAGCCGCCGTGGGCGGGCCGCCTATGGCTACACCTTC. Protein product: CASSRRGRAAYGYTF.